These 27 T cell receptor beta chains originate from one sample sequenced in a study of cytomegalovirus exposure and HLA in healthy donors. This PCR relied on a set of 60 Vbeta primers and 13 Jbeta primers. TCRdb's copy holds only in-frame clones and misses some; the assay was immunoSEQ multiplex PCR. The sample gives 55,000 to 80,000 clones, roughly 75% of which show up once; roughly 5.2% is in the top ten. Sequenced material: PBMCs. These receptors were obtained from a woman in her 30s in good health and CMV-seronegative.

J is TRBJ2-3 and V is TRBV27; tentative D call: TRBD2 (5 bases). Germline V gene lookup returns CDR1 MNHEY and CDR2 SMNVEV (reference sequence). Trimming removed 5 bases at V and 0 bases at J, with 12 bases between. This CDR3 is built from 15 residues. This CDR3 is CASSENGVSTDTQYF. DNA of the CDR3: TGTGCCAGCAGTGAGAACGGGGTTAGCACAGATACGCAGTATTTT.

The gene calls are TRBV11-3 and TRBJ2-7; 7 positions agree with TRBD2. The CDR3 contains 15 residues. J gave up 2 bases and V 5 bases, and 9 bases lay outside the gene matches. The germline V gene encodes CDR1 SGHNT and CDR2 YENEEA. Here the CDR3 reads CASSRGAGEPYEQYF. The CDR3 DNA reads as TGTGCCAGCAGCCGCGGGGCGGGAGAGCCCTACGAGCAGTACTTC. Using reference TRBV11-3 and TRBJ2-7 for the parts outside the CDR3, the full variable domain is EAGVVQSPRYKIIEKKQPVAFWCNPISGHNTLYWYLQNLGQGPELLIRYENEEAVDDSQLPKDRFSAERLKGVDSTLKIQPAELGDSAVYLCASSRGAGEPYEQYFGPGTRLTVT.

The CDR3 region is CASSPRQGVEYF. As DNA, the CDR3 is TGTGCCAGCAGTCCCCGACAGGGTGTTGAGTACTTC. The chain employs TRBV27 and TRBJ2-7; 7 bases are a match to TRBD1. The length of the CDR3 is 12 residues. CDR1 is MNHEY, CDR2 SMNVEV, per germline (reference sequence). The V gene end was trimmed by 5 bases and the J gene end by 11 bases; junction bases not matched to a gene: 9.

The V call is TRBV7-2, the J call TRBJ2-1; D perhaps matches TRBD1 (6 bases). The germline CDR1 and CDR2 sequences are SGHTA and FQGNSA. Between the trimmed V and J ends, which lost 6 bases and 5 bases, there was a span of 14 bases. CDR3 length equals 14 residues. CDR3 protein: CASRDQGYHNEQFF. The CDR3 DNA sequence: TGTGCCAGCAGAGACCAGGGGTATCACAATGAGCAGTTCTTC.

V gene TRBV5-4 combines with J gene TRBJ1-2; 7 nucleotides line up with TRBD1. The CDR3 has 16 residues. In germline, CDR1 is SGHNT, CDR2 YYREEE (reference sequence). The V and J ends lost 3 bases and 4 bases, in that order; junction bases with no gene match: 12. In nucleotides, the CDR3 is TGTGCCAGCAGCTCCGGACAGGCGCATTCTGGCTATGGCTACACCTTC. Translating it yields CASSSGQAHSGYGYTF.

This clone appeared a single time. The chain has TRBV5-1 and TRBJ1-1; a weak D match, TRBD1 (5 bases). V shed 3 bases and J shed 3 bases, with 12 bases lying between them. CDR1 is SGHRS and CDR2 is YFSETQ in the germline V gene. The CDR3 length is 14 residues. CDR3 in DNA: TGCGCCAGCAGCTGGGACTCGCGGGACACTGAAGCTTTCTTT. Residues: CASSWDSRDTEAFF. The full variable domain, completed using reference TRBV5-1 and TRBJ1-1, is KAGVTQTPRYLIKTRGQQVTLSCSPISGHRSVSWYQQTPGQGLQFLFEYFSETQRNKGNFPGRFSGRQFSNSRSEMNVSTLELGDSALYLCASSWDSRDTEAFFGQGTRLTVV.

The J gene is TRBJ2-2, the V gene TRBV15, with TRBD2 identical over 7 bases. The germline CDR1 and CDR2 sequences are LNHNV and YYDKDF (reference sequence). CDR3 length: 15 amino acids. The ends lost 2 bases at V and 6 bases at J; junction bases unmatched: 6. The CDR3 loop is CATSRSVLASGELFF. The CDR3 DNA follows: TGTGCCACCAGCAGATCCGTACTAGCGTCCGGGGAGCTGTTTTTT. Filled out from reference TRBV15 and TRBJ2-2, the complete variable domain reads DAMVIQNPRYQVTQFGKPVTLSCSQTLNHNVMYWYQQKSSQAPKLLFHYYDKDFNNEADTPDNFQSRRPNTSFCFLDIRSPGLGDTAMYLCATSRSVLASGELFFGEGSRLTVL.

This rearrangement joins TRBV7-3 to TRBJ1-2; possible D gene TRBD1, 5 bases. CDR1 and CDR2 (germline): SGHTA, FQGTGA. The CDR3 extends over 16 amino acids. V lost 3 bases to trimming and J lost 7 bases, with 21 bases between them. The CDR3 DNA reads as TGTGCCAGCAGCTTCGAACCGGGACTAAGGGGAGGTGGCTACACCTTC. This translates into CASSFEPGLRGGGYTF.

The rearrangement links TRBV10-2 to TRBJ1-5; 7 bases are shared with TRBD1. The germline V gene encodes CDR1 WSHSY and CDR2 SAAADI. The CDR3 is made up of 15 amino acids. V lost 0 bases and J lost 5; bases outside the gene matches: 4. In DNA, the CDR3 is TGCGCCAGCAGTGAGTCCCGGGACAGCCATCAGCCCCAGCATTTT. Amino acid sequence: CASSESRDSHQPQHF.

This clone occurred once. J is TRBJ2-5 and V is TRBV7-9, with a possible D match to TRBD2 (6 bases). The CDR3 runs 15 residues. Trimming removed 5 bases at V and 6 bases at J, with 19 bases between. Per the germline V gene, CDR1 is SEHNR and CDR2 is FQNEAQ (reference sequence). The CDR3 sequence is CASSLSGLLLQTQYF. The CDR3 region has the DNA TGTGCCAGCAGCCTGTCGGGACTGCTTCTCCAGACCCAGTACTTC. The full variable domain, rest sourced from reference TRBV7-9 and TRBJ2-5, is DTGVSQNPRHKITKRGQNVTFRCDPISEHNRLYWYRQTLGQGPEFLTYFQNEAQLEKSRLLSDRFSAERPKGSFSTLEIQRTEQGDSAMYLCASSLSGLLLQTQYFGPGTRLLVL.

Written as DNA, the CDR3 is TGTGCCTGGGGAGGGAATAGCAATCAGCCCCAGCATTTT. It is translated as CAWGGNSNQPQHF. This rearrangement joins TRBV2 to TRBJ1-5; D ambiguous. Trimming removed 11 bases at V and 0 bases at J, with 11 bases between. CDR3 size: 13 residues. Germline values: CDR1 SNHLY, CDR2 FYNNEI.

This chain joins TRBV7-8 and TRBJ2-2, with 10 bases matching TRBD1. The CDR3 sequence is 17 residues long. CDR1 and CDR2 (germline): SGHVS, FQNEAQ. V gave up 4 bases and J gave up 5 bases; unmatched junction bases: 10. The CDR3 is CASSSSPLDRGTGELFF. The CDR3 nucleotides are TGTGCCAGCAGCTCGTCCCCGTTGGACAGGGGGACCGGGGAGCTGTTTTTT.

The V gene is TRBV28, the J gene TRBJ2-2; D is perhaps TRBD2 (6 bases). Trimming took off 6 bases at V and 7 bases at J, with 30 bases between the two ends. Germline values: CDR1 MDHEN, CDR2 SYDVKM. The CDR3 loop spans 19 amino acids. CDR3 sequence reads: CASSPVVPSAGGIHGELFF. The CDR3 DNA reads as TGTGCCAGCAGCCCTGTGGTCCCTTCCGCAGGAGGGATTCACGGGGAGCTGTTTTTT. Combining the CDR3 with reference TRBV28 and TRBJ2-2 gives the whole variable domain DVKVTQSSRYLVKRTGEKVFLECVQDMDHENMFWYRQDPGLGLRLIYFSYDVKMKEKGDIPEGYSVSREKKERFSLILESASTNQTSMYLCASSPVVPSAGGIHGELFFGEGSRLTVL.

A few counts support this clone. The V and J genes are TRBV5-1 and TRBJ1-6, with D perhaps matching TRBD1 (5 bases). CDR3 length: 15 residues. Germline-derived CDR1 and CDR2 are SGHRS and YFSETQ. Trimming stripped 1 base from V and 5 bases from J, with 10 bases between. The CDR3 here is CASSLRGFDNSPLHF. The CDR3 coding sequence is TGCGCCAGCAGCTTGAGGGGTTTTGATAATTCACCCCTCCACTTT.

This chain uses TRBV11-3 with TRBJ2-1, with D maybe TRBD2 (6 bases). CDR1 and CDR2 (germline): SGHNT, YENEEA. This CDR3 region has 16 residues. V dropped 6 bases and J dropped 0 bases, with 15 bases sitting between them. The CDR3 DNA reads TGTGCCAGCAGTGGACGTAGCGGAGGCTCCTACAATGAGCAGTTCTTC. This gives the protein CASSGRSGGSYNEQFF. The full variable domain, with the rest looked up from reference TRBV11-3 and TRBJ2-1, is EAGVVQSPRYKIIEKKQPVAFWCNPISGHNTLYWYLQNLGQGPELLIRYENEEAVDDSQLPKDRFSAERLKGVDSTLKIQPAELGDSAVYLCASSGRSGGSYNEQFFGPGTRLTVL.

This chain uses TRBV14 with TRBJ2-7; 7 bases match TRBD2. The CDR3 spans 13 residues. Unmatched junction bases numbered 7, after V lost 1 base and J lost 10 bases. Germline loops: CDR1 SGHDN, CDR2 FVKESK. The CDR3 DNA reads as TGTGCCAGCAGCCAAGCCGGACTAGTCTTTCAGTACGTC. Translation: CASSQAGLVFQYV.

V gene TRBV9 combines with J gene TRBJ2-1; D possibly corresponds to TRBD1 (5 bases). In germline, CDR1 is SGDLS, CDR2 YYNGEE. The CDR3 loop spans 14 amino acids. V lost 4 bases and J lost 9, with 17 bases in between. The CDR3 protein is CASSPTGGFSEQFF. The CDR3 DNA reads as TGTGCCAGCAGCCCAACAGGTGGGTTTAGTGAGCAGTTCTTC.

The CDR3 region has the DNA TGTGCCAGCAGTTTTAAGAGATACTCCTACGAGCAGTACTTC. Protein: CASSFKRYSYEQYF. The chain uses TRBV28 and TRBJ2-7; no clear D gene. Germline lookup yields CDR1 MDHEN and CDR2 SYDVKM. V was trimmed by 3 bases and J by 0 bases, leaving 9 bases between them. This CDR3 is built from 14 residues. The whole variable domain, filled in from reference TRBV28 and TRBJ2-7, reads DVKVTQSSRYLVKRTGEKVFLECVQDMDHENMFWYRQDPGLGLRLIYFSYDVKMKEKGDIPEGYSVSREKKERFSLILESASTNQTSMYLCASSFKRYSYEQYFGPGTRLTVT.

The chain joins TRBV7-9 to TRBJ1-1, with 9 bases lining up with TRBD1. The V gene's germline CDR1 is SEHNR and CDR2 FQNEAQ (reference sequence). The V gene end was trimmed by 5 bases and the J gene end by 4 bases; junction bases not matched to a gene: 5. The CDR3 runs 14 residues. Here the CDR3 DNA reads TGTGCCAGCAGCCCCCGGGACAGGGTCACTGAAGCTTTCTTT. Protein sequence: CASSPRDRVTEAFF.

This chain uses TRBV4-1 with TRBJ2-4, with 10 positions matching TRBD2. V shed 2 bases and J 0 bases; nucleotides not matched to a gene: 4. Germline values: CDR1 MGHRA, CDR2 YSYEKL. The CDR3 spans 17 residues. The CDR3 region is CASSQLLAGVAKNIQYF. The CDR3 DNA sequence: TGCGCCAGCAGCCAACTGCTAGCGGGGGTAGCCAAAAACATTCAGTACTTC.

The genes are TRBV9 and TRBJ2-1, with D maybe TRBD2 (5 bases). This CDR3 region has 16 residues. Trimming stripped 4 bases from V and 6 bases from J, with 20 bases between. CDR1 and CDR2 (germline): SGDLS, YYNGEE. The CDR3 nucleotides are TGTGCCAGCAGCTTAGGACTCTCGAGATCTTCCAATGAGCAGTTCTTC. Its protein is CASSLGLSRSSNEQFF.

This clone was observed a single time. V usage is TRBV6-5 and J usage is TRBJ2-7; 10 bases agree with TRBD2. The CDR3 sequence is 14 residues long. The ends lost 5 bases at V and 4 bases at J; junction bases unmatched: 5. CDR1 and CDR2 from the germline V gene are MNHEY and SVGAGI. The CDR3 sequence is CASSRTSGGYEQYF. CDR3 sequence (DNA): TGTGCCAGCAGTCGGACTAGCGGAGGATACGAGCAGTACTTC.

The gene calls are TRBV7-2 and TRBJ1-1, with D possibly matching TRBD1 (6 bases). Trimming shortened V by 8 bases and J by 1 base, and 11 bases separated the two germline ends. The CDR3 has 13 amino acids. Germline lookup yields CDR1 SGHTA and CDR2 FQGNSA. The CDR3, as DNA: TGTGCCAGCCTCGGACAGTGGAACACTGAAGCTTTCTTT. Translation gives CASLGQWNTEAFF.

To note about this clone: Within the sample, other DNA sequences also encode this same CDR3. The gene calls are TRBV14 and TRBJ2-3; the D is unclear. CDR3 length equals 14 residues. Germline loops: CDR1 SGHDN, CDR2 FVKESK. The ends were cut back, 0 bases at V and 7 bases at J, with 11 bases in the middle. CDR3 loop: CASSQDLVVYTQYF. The CDR3, as DNA: TGTGCCAGCAGCCAAGACCTAGTTGTTTATACGCAGTATTTT.

The chain combines TRBV4-1 with TRBJ1-2, with TRBD1 identical over 8 bases. The germline gives CDR1 MGHRA, CDR2 YSYEKL. The CDR3 is 16 residues long. The ends lost 1 base at V and 2 bases at J; junction bases unmatched: 6. The CDR3 spells CASSQATDRENYGYTF. As DNA, the CDR3 is TGCGCCAGCAGCCAAGCTACGGACAGGGAGAACTATGGCTACACCTTC.

This clone appeared a single time. V gene TRBV5-1 combines with J gene TRBJ2-7; 9 bases are a match to TRBD2. CDR1 and CDR2 (germline): SGHRS, YFSETQ. Losses at the gene ends were 5 bases for V and 1 base for J; bases not matched to a gene: 4. The CDR3 sequence is 14 residues long. In DNA form, the CDR3 reads TGCGCCAGCAGAGTAGCGGGAGAGTCCTACGAGCAGTACTTC. It encodes CASRVAGESYEQYF.

The CDR3 sequence is CASSLGQGWETQYF. The CDR3 DNA sequence: TGTGCCAGCAGCCTTGGACAGGGTTGGGAGACCCAGTACTTC. The genes are TRBV2 and TRBJ2-5; TRBD1 matches at 8 bases. The length of the CDR3 is 14 residues. Trimming removed 6 bases from V and 5 bases from J; junction bases left unmatched: 8. Per the germline V gene, CDR1 is SNHLY and CDR2 is FYNNEI.